This TCR beta chain derives from a study of beta chain features in type 1 diabetes. Study summary: Healthy donors resembled patients in age, gender and cell yields.

Trimming took 3 bases from V and 4 from J; bases not matched to a gene: 5. The CDR3 totals 14 residues. Germline lookup yields CDR1 SGHTA and CDR2 FQGTGA. The study, taken as a whole, reports: All four CD4+ subsets from Type 1 diabetes patients carried moderately but significantly shorter TCRB CDR3s. Short templates might get an advantage during PCR, and this would be equal in patients and controls.

The study reverse transcribed the entire isolated RNA, so it sequenced expressed TCRB transcripts. Profiled with immunoSEQ multiplex PCR; TCRdb holds only in-frame clones, not every one. The table shows about 620,000 clones, with roughly a sixth occurring only once. To note about this clone: What it recognizes is unknown.

The receptor was derived from a young man in good health. This chain uses TRBV7-3 with TRBJ2-7; 8 positions agree with TRBD2. The specimen was naive CD4+ T cells from blood. CDR3 bases: TGTGCCAGCAGCTTTGGGACTAGTCCGTACGAGCAGTACTTC. This translates into CASSFGTSPYEQYF.